The clone carrying this TCR beta chain turned up a few times. Its specificity is unknown. One junction end disagrees with the germline gene, perhaps due to a read error. Germline assignment: CDR1 MGHDK and CDR2 SYGVNS. This CDR3 contains 15 residues. A second roughly 6 to 11 cycle PCR used barcoded and J-beta primers. All samples yielded 3 million or more CDR3-containing paired-end reads. TCRdb reanalysed the 5' RACE reads using MiXCR and keeps one entry per CDR3 protein. Of around 1,000,000 distinct CDR3 sequences in the sample, approximately 25% were seen once. This sample is part of a study of blood T cells in healthy people across ages. Findings and limits, study-wide: In older individuals, TCR beta diversity per million T cells was lower, falling roughly linearly with age. PBMC samples, being unsorted, prevented any conclusive comparison of naive and antigen-experienced cells.

These sequences were also reported in another study, on T cells of mothers and their children. That report notes: Three healthy Caucasian mothers, along with their six children, were the donors.

The sample taken for sequencing was blood. This TCR came from a girl aged 2-9 years in good health. The rearrangement uses TRBV25-1 and TRBJ2-1; TRBD1 matches 8 bases. CDR3 nucleotide sequence: TGCGCCAGCAGTGAATCAGGGGGCAGATACAATGAGCAGTTCTTC. This translates into CASSESGGRYNEQFF.